The 3 T cell receptor beta chains below all came from one sample that was sequenced in a study of OX40 agonist ivuxolimab in advanced cancers. TCRdb's table, derived via immunoSEQ multiplex PCR, lists solely in-frame clones and lacks some. The table includes about 53,000 clones, 65% to 85% detected once. Sample: CD4+ or CD8+ T cells sorted from blood, taken in a trial of the OX40 agonist ivuxolimab. These receptors were collected from an adult with an advanced solid tumor such as melanoma, head and neck, liver or kidney cancer.

This clone was observed once. The chain links TRBV29-1 to TRBJ2-1, with TRBD1 as a possible D gene (6 bases). The CDR3 has 12 residues. Germline assignment: CDR1 SQVTM and CDR2 ANQGSEA. Trimming shortened V by 5 bases and J by 9 bases, and 14 bases separated the two germline ends. CDR3 in amino acids: CSVSRTAGEQFF. CDR3 coding DNA: TGCAGCGTTTCCCGGACAGCAGGTGAGCAGTTCTTC.

The chain employs TRBV30 and TRBJ2-7, with D maybe TRBD2 (5 bases). The CDR3 sequence is 12 residues long. V lost 4 bases to trimming and J lost 5 bases, with 12 bases between them. Per germline, CDR1 GTSNPN and CDR2 SVGIG (reference sequence). In nucleotides, the CDR3 is TGTGCCTGGAAACGGGATAGCCACGAGCAGTACTTC. Translating gives CAWKRDSHEQYF.

The J gene is TRBJ1-3, the V gene TRBV5-1; D ambiguous. This CDR3 spans 15 amino acids. Deletions cut 0 bases from V and 1 base from J, with 8 bases between. Germline V gives CDR1 SGHRS, CDR2 YFSETQ. This CDR3 reads CASSLGRSSGNTIYF. CDR3 bases: TGCGCCAGCAGCTTGGGTAGGAGTTCTGGAAACACCATATATTTT.